These 18 T cell receptor beta chains were all obtained from the same sample, sequenced in a study of T cells in Graves' hyperthyroidism and ophthalmopathy. Amplified TCR beta CDR3 regions came from RNA transcripts. The HTBI primer set was used in a first-round RT-PCR of the TCR CDR3. In TCRdb, the multiplex PCR reads were re-called with MiXCR into one record per CDR3 protein. The sample includes around 440,000 distinct CDR3 sequences, 15% to 18% of them seen just once. Sequenced material: blood. Receptors originate from a woman aged 18-35 years with Graves' hyperthyroidism.

The rearrangement links TRBV9 to TRBJ1-3; D not certain. Between the trimmed V and J ends, which lost 3 bases and 5 bases, there was a span of 6 bases. Germline V gene lookup returns CDR1 SGDLS and CDR2 YYNGEE. The CDR3 runs to 12 residues. DNA for the CDR3: TGTGCCAGCAGCGCTGGAAGAAACACCATATATTTT. It encodes CASSAGRNTIYF.

The table lists this clonotype with many counts. The gene calls are TRBV6-1 and TRBJ1-2; D gene ambiguous. Germline V lookup: CDR1 MNHNS, CDR2 SASEGT. The CDR3 length is 14 residues. Trimming removed 7 bases from V and 6 bases from J, with 18 bases in between. The CDR3 DNA reads as TGTGCCAGCACCGGCGGACTGCTCAGGCATGGCTACACCTTC. It translates to CASTGGLLRHGYTF.

V is TRBV9 and J is TRBJ2-5, with D tentatively TRBD1 (6 bases). The V gene lost 3 bases and the J gene lost 5 bases, with 14 bases spanning the gap. The germline gives CDR1 SGDLS, CDR2 YYNGEE. The CDR3 is 14 residues long. Here the CDR3 DNA reads TGTGCCAGCAGCGGGCAGGGGCGGTGGGAGACCCAGTACTTC. Protein product: CASSGQGRWETQYF.

Notes on this clonotype: A much larger clone lies one base from this, so it may be a read error. The chain employs TRBV29-1 and TRBJ2-7, with TRBD1 identical over 8 bases. Trimming cost V 1 base and J 2 bases; bases outside gene matches: 7. The CDR3 consists of 15 residues. Germline V CDR1 and CDR2: SQVTM, ANQGSEA. The CDR3, as DNA: TGCAGCGTTGAAGGGAGGACAGGGTCAGCCTACGAGCAGTACTTC. This codes for CSVEGRTGSAYEQYF.

This clonotype has at least ten counts. This sequence joins TRBV3-1 and TRBJ2-5; D is uncertain. Trimming shortened V by 2 bases and J by 5 bases, and 9 bases separated the two germline ends. Germline CDR1 LGHDT, CDR2 YNNKEL (reference sequence). The CDR3 contains 13 residues. CDR3 residues: CASSQPGPETQYF. Written as DNA, the CDR3 is TGTGCCAGCAGCCAACCCGGTCCTGAGACCCAGTACTTC.

In its sample, this clonotype was seen many times. The chain joins TRBV4-1 to TRBJ2-5, with a tentative D call TRBD1 (6 bases). Trimming removed 0 bases from V and 5 bases from J, with 16 bases in between. The CDR3 extends over 16 amino acids. CDR1 and CDR2 (germline): MGHRA, YSYEKL. The CDR3 sequence: CASSQDRARGVETQYF. CDR3 nucleotide sequence: TGCGCCAGCAGCCAAGATCGGGCCAGGGGAGTGGAGACCCAGTACTTC.

This clonotype was found many times. The chain employs TRBV30 and TRBJ2-7; 10 positions match TRBD1. V was clipped by 5 bases and J by 3 bases; unmatched bases: 7. CDR3 length: 14 residues. Per germline, CDR1 GTSNPN and CDR2 SVGIG (reference sequence). This CDR3 reads CAWARDRGFYEQYF. As DNA, the CDR3 is TGTGCCTGGGCCCGGGACAGGGGTTTCTACGAGCAGTACTTC.

This clonotype has at least ten counts. The V call is TRBV27, the J call TRBJ2-7; possible D gene TRBD2, 5 bases. Trimming took off 0 bases at V and 3 bases at J, with 12 bases between the two ends. This CDR3 has 15 residues. From germline, CDR1 is MNHEY and CDR2 SMNVEV (reference sequence). This CDR3 is CASSLSSGLFYEQYF. The CDR3 DNA sequence: TGTGCCAGCAGTTTATCCAGCGGCTTATTCTACGAGCAGTACTTC.

This chain links TRBV4-1 with TRBJ2-1, with D possibly TRBD1 on 7 matching bases. CDR1 is MGHRA and CDR2 is YSYEKL in the germline V gene. Trimming cost V 0 bases and J 1 base, with 13 bases left between them. This CDR3 has 17 amino acids. The CDR3: CASSQDWRGPSYNEQFF. The CDR3, as DNA: TGCGCCAGCAGCCAAGATTGGAGGGGGCCATCCTACAATGAGCAGTTCTTC.

This chain uses TRBV5-1 with TRBJ1-2; 9 positions match TRBD1. There are 14 residues in the CDR3. Germline values: CDR1 SGHRS, CDR2 YFSETQ. The V and J ends lost 4 bases and 5 bases, in that order; junction bases with no gene match: 6. CDR3 loop: CASSPGDRAYGYTF. In nucleotides, the CDR3 is TGCGCCAGCAGCCCGGGGGACAGGGCTTATGGCTACACCTTC. Full variable domain (remainder filled in from reference TRBV5-1 and TRBJ1-2): KAGVTQTPRYLIKTRGQQVTLSCSPISGHRSVSWYQQTPGQGLQFLFEYFSETQRNKGNFPGRFSGRQFSNSRSEMNVSTLELGDSALYLCASSPGDRAYGYTFGSGTRLTVV.

This chain joins TRBV9 and TRBJ1-3, with no clear D. Germline V lookup: CDR1 SGDLS, CDR2 YYNGEE. The ends were cut back, 7 bases at V and 0 bases at J, with 17 bases in the middle. The CDR3 is 16 amino acids. The CDR3 coding sequence is TGTGCCAGCTTACGGGTAGGGAAGAGCTCTGGAAACACCATATATTTT. This sequence encodes CASLRVGKSSGNTIYF.

This clonotype appeared many times. J is TRBJ2-3 and V is TRBV20-1; D gene ambiguous. Looked up from germline, CDR1 is DFQATT and CDR2 is SNEGSKA (reference sequence). The CDR3 consists of 14 residues. The V end was cut by 3 bases, the J end by 4 bases, with 14 bases between. The CDR3, as DNA: TGCAGTGCTAGGAGCCCCAACGAAGCAGATACGCAGTATTTT. As protein: CSARSPNEADTQYF.

The chain has TRBV2 and TRBJ2-1; D possibly corresponds to TRBD1 (6 bases). Trimming took 4 bases from V and 4 from J, leaving 8 bases between them. Germline V gives CDR1 SNHLY, CDR2 FYNNEI. The CDR3 spans 13 residues. For the CDR3, the DNA is TGTGCCAGCAGTGTGACAGGTTACAATGAGCAGTTCTTC. It codes for CASSVTGYNEQFF.

This clonotype was counted many times. The V and J genes are TRBV7-9 and TRBJ2-5; TRBD1 matches 7 bases. CDR1 is SEHNR, CDR2 FQNEAQ, per germline (reference sequence). The J segment lost 3 bases and the V segment lost 4 bases, leaving 5 bases of the junction unmatched. This CDR3 has 14 residues. CDR3 amino acids: CASSSSDREETQYF. The CDR3 bases are TGTGCCAGCAGCTCCTCCGACAGGGAAGAGACCCAGTACTTC. Using reference TRBV7-9 and TRBJ2-5 for the parts outside the CDR3, the full variable domain is DTGVSQNPRHKITKRGQNVTFRCDPISEHNRLYWYRQTLGQGPEFLTYFQNEAQLEKSRLLSDRFSAERPKGSFSTLEIQRTEQGDSAMYLCASSSSDREETQYFGPGTRLLVL.

This clonotype showed up just a few times. Compared with germline, one end of the junction differs, possibly owing to a read error. The chain has TRBV5-1 and TRBJ1-2, with 11 bases lining up with TRBD1. The V gene's germline CDR1 is SGHRS and CDR2 YFSETQ. CDR3 length equals 14 residues. Here the CDR3 reads CTSSAGQGAYGYTF. For the CDR3, the DNA is TGCACCAGCAGCGCCGGACAGGGGGCCTATGGCTACACCTTC.

This clonotype was observed at least ten times. This rearrangement joins TRBV29-1 to TRBJ1-5; TRBD1 matches at 7 bases. CDR1 and CDR2 from the germline V gene are SQVTM and ANQGSEA. The CDR3 length is 14 residues. Losses at the gene ends were 6 bases for V and 2 bases for J; bases not matched to a gene: 7. The chain's CDR3 is CSVQTGSGNQPQHF. For the CDR3, the DNA is TGCAGCGTACAGACAGGGTCTGGCAATCAGCCCCAGCATTTT.

The chain recombines TRBV6-1 with TRBJ1-3; D call uncertain. The CDR3 consists of 17 residues. The germline V gene encodes CDR1 MNHNS and CDR2 SASEGT. Trimming left V 6 bases short and J 0 bases short, with 18 bases between. The CDR3 loop is CASRAPQGRSSGNTIYF. For the CDR3, the DNA is TGTGCCAGCAGGGCCCCCCAAGGACGCAGCTCTGGAAACACCATATATTTT.

At least ten counts were recorded for this clonotype. CDR3 nucleotides: TGCAGTGCTAGAGAAAGGTCCCAGCGACCATCCAATGAGCAGTTCTTC. Amino acids: CSARERSQRPSNEQFF. The genes are TRBV20-1 and TRBJ2-1; D gene ambiguous. Trimming took 0 bases from V and 6 from J, leaving 18 bases between them. The CDR3 contains 16 residues. From germline, CDR1 is DFQATT and CDR2 SNEGSKA (reference sequence).